This TCR beta chain was identified during a study of T cells after posttransplantation cyclophosphamide. Study-wide points: Donor CD8+ memory clones often dominated recipient blood repertoires at later times. After PTCy, TRB diversity resembled that of CNI/methotrexate controls. Tissue-infiltrating T cells from skin or gut overlapped little with blood T cells.

This clone was picked up many times. Its antigen is unidentified. The assay was immunoSEQ multiplex PCR, and TCRdb's table has in-frame clones only and misses some. This sample has 40,000 to 55,000 clones, each found more than once. Per the germline V gene, CDR1 is SGHRS and CDR2 is YFSETQ. This CDR3 is built from 14 residues. V trimming: 2 bases; J trimming: 6 bases; junction bases outside the gene matches: 5. The related graft donor's blood sample was taken on the day of bone marrow donation. This TCR was recovered from a middle-aged man in good health, CMV-negative, and a related stem cell transplant donor. The sequenced material came from PBMCs. The V gene is TRBV5-1, the J gene TRBJ2-1; 7 bases agree with TRBD2. The CDR3 bases are TGCGCCAGCAGCTTAGGACTAGATCCCAATGAGCAGTTCTTC. Translation gives CASSLGLDPNEQFF.